This T cell receptor beta chain stems from a study of blood T cell repertoires in COVID-19. Study context: PBMCs, B-cell-depleted T cells, or T cells provided the cDNA or gDNA that made up the material.

After removal of 2 bases from V and 2 bases from J, the junction contained 2 bases not matched to a gene. This CDR3 comprises 14 residues. Germline CDR1 and CDR2: SGHDT and YYEEEE. The count of this clone is one. The participants were between roughly 18 and 100 years old and came from 20 to 30 US areas. Participant-given clinical history determined each cohort assignment. Per the authors' pipeline: Reference gene primer amplification yielded estimated nucleated cell counts. Libraries were prepared by immunoSEQ multiplex PCR; TCRdb keeps only in-frame clonotypes and omits some of them. V and J calls and clone size follow that table, whereas D and trimming were derived from the DNA. The profile shows 380,000 or so clones, roughly 86% of them singletons.

This sequence joins TRBV5-6 and TRBJ1-2; 8 bases are a match to TRBD1. The sequence was obtained from a man aged 30 to 45 who had recovered from COVID-19. Specimen: PBMCs or T cells enriched from blood (not recorded which). The CDR3 DNA follows: TGTGCCAGCAGCTTTCAGGGGGCAAACTATGGCTACACCTTC. Amino acids: CASSFQGANYGYTF.